Here is one TCR beta chain with its context. The target antigen is unknown. CDR1 is LNHDA, CDR2 SQIVND, per germline (reference sequence). This CDR3 is built from 15 residues. Losses at the gene ends were 6 bases for V and 5 bases for J; bases not matched to a gene: 12. Stated time point: newly diagnosed GD, antithyroid drugs for less than 3 months. TCR sequences were obtained from RNA taken from PBMCs. This sample is drawn from a study of regulatory T cells in long-lasting Graves disease. At the level of the study: Freshly diagnosed Graves' patients had used antithyroid drugs for under 3 months. Study-level findings and limits: Persistent patients had a count of shared public clonotypes (around 2,700) that exceeded that of new patients (about 970). With persistent disease, TRBV28, TRBJ1-2 and TRBJ2-5 were the favored segments.

Library construction for TCR beta used iRepertoire HTBI primers and Arm-PCR of CDR3 regions. TCRdb called the multiplex PCR reads again in MiXCR, with one record for every CDR3 protein. The table records some 250,000 distinct CDR3 sequences, around 18% of them present only once. The chain employs TRBV19 and TRBJ1-1; 7 positions agree with TRBD1. This TCR was recovered from a female donor with Graves disease. The sample was peripheral blood mononuclear cells (PBMCs), taken at new diagnosis, from a patient treated with antithyroid drugs. The CDR3, as DNA: TGTGCCAGTAGGAGACAGGGCGAGGTAAGGACTGAAGCTTTCTTT. Translated: CASRRQGEVRTEAFF.